Below, one T cell receptor beta chain is given with its context. Germline V CDR1 and CDR2: SGHRS, YFSETQ. The CDR3 is 14 residues long. Trimming stripped 0 bases from V and 4 bases from J, with 7 bases between. With a J-beta primer mix and a sample-barcoded 5' primer, a second PCR ran 7 to 11 cycles. Carrying 12 random nucleotides, a template-switch adaptor labeled each individual cDNA molecule. TCRdb called the 5' RACE reads again in MiXCR, with one record for every CDR3 protein. The data show over a million distinct CDR3 sequences, with approximately 63% seen just once and 6.5% to 8.5% held by the top ten. The sample originates from a study of blood T cells in healthy people across ages. Overall study context: Researchers report that template switching captured about one barcoded beta molecule per two T cells.

Material: blood. The V and J genes are TRBV5-1 and TRBJ1-4; D is unresolved. This clonotype originated in a man aged 18 to 30 in good health. CDR3 DNA: TGCGCCAGCAGCTTGGGCAGTCTTAATGAAAAACTGTTTTTT. Translating gives CASSLGSLNEKLFF.